This is a list of T cell receptor beta chains from one sample in a study of blood T cell repertoires in COVID-19. The method was immunoSEQ multiplex PCR; TCRdb's version includes in-frame clones alone and lacks a portion of them. The sample consists of around 180,000 clones, roughly 84% of them appearing once. Input material: peripheral blood. The receptors originated from a woman over 75 with active or convalescent COVID-19. CDR3s include the opening cysteine and the closing phenylalanine or tryptophan. D genes are given only for firm matches. Expanded clones get a size class; other rows say once, few or many, or leave the size out.

J | size | V | D | CDR3 | DNA
TRBJ1-2 | NA | TRBV20-1 | TRBD1 | CSAPDRGGYTF | TGCAGTGCTCCCGACAGGGGCGGCTACACCTTC
TRBJ2-5 | NA | TRBV20-1 | TRBD2 | CSASSFMARSGGGQETQYF | TGCAGTGCTAGTTCTTTTATGGCGCGGAGCGGGGGGGGTCAAGAGACCCAGTACTTC
TRBJ1-1 | NA | TRBV19 | NA | CASSIVQTVWTEAFF | TGTGCCAGTAGTATAGTTCAGACAGTATGGACTGAAGCTTTCTTT
TRBJ2-1 | NA | TRBV19 | TRBD1 | CATIRGLGNDNEQFF | TGTGCCACCATCAGGGGGCTCGGGAATGACAATGAGCAGTTCTTC
TRBJ1-5 | NA | TRBV7-9 | NA | CASSLQDTPPHF | TGTGCCAGCAGCTTACAGGACACCCCGCCGCATTTT
TRBJ1-1 | NA | TRBV2 | NA | CASRGGTEAFF | TGTGCCAGCAGGGGAGGCACTGAAGCTTTCTTT
TRBJ2-7 | NA | TRBV12-3/TRBV12-4 | NA | CASSFLGHEQYF | TGTGCCAGCAGTTTTCTGGGCCACGAGCAGTACTTC
TRBJ1-4 | NA | TRBV10-3 | NA | CAISESEEKLFF | TGTGCCATCAGTGAGTCGGAGGAAAAACTGTTTTTT
TRBJ2-3 | NA | TRBV3-1/TRBV3-2 | TRBD2 | CASSQDVAGGPTDTQYF | TGTGCCAGCAGCCAAGATGTCGCGGGAGGGCCGACAGATACGCAGTATTTT
TRBJ2-7 | NA | TRBV5-1 | TRBD1 | CASSRDSAYEQYF | TGCGCCAGCAGCCGGGACAGTGCCTACGAGCAGTACTTC
TRBJ1-2 | NA | TRBV30 | NA | CAWSARYGYTF | TGTGCCTGGAGTGCCAGGTATGGCTACACCTTC
TRBJ2-1 | NA | TRBV5-4 | NA | CASSLELVKQFF | TGTGCCAGCAGCTTGGAACTAGTGAAGCAGTTCTTC
TRBJ1-1 | NA | TRBV29-1 | NA | CSARKNTEAFF | TGCAGCGCCCGTAAGAACACTGAAGCTTTCTTT
TRBJ1-5 | NA | TRBV18 | TRBD1 | CASSRSDRGPGGNQPQHF | TGTGCCAGCTCACGCTCTGACAGGGGGCCTGGGGGCAATCAGCCCCAGCATTTT
TRBJ2-7 | NA | TRBV5-1 | NA | CASSPSGDRTHEQYF | TGCGCCAGCAGCCCCTCCGGAGACAGGACCCACGAGCAGTACTTC
TRBJ1-2 | NA | TRBV27 | TRBD1 | CASSLQGADGYTF | TGTGCCAGCAGTTTACAGGGGGCGGATGGCTACACCTTC
TRBJ1-1 | NA | TRBV28 | TRBD1 | CASSNAGTGGFTEAFF | TGTGCCAGCAGTAACGCCGGGACAGGGGGGTTCACTGAAGCTTTCTTT
TRBJ2-7 | NA | TRBV5-1 | TRBD1 | CASSLRTGGNEQYF | TGCGCCAGCAGCTTACGGACAGGGGGCAACGAGCAGTACTTC
TRBJ2-1 | NA | TRBV2 | TRBD2 | CAIPGLAGPGSDEQFF | TGTGCCATCCCGGGACTAGCGGGGCCGGGAAGCGATGAGCAGTTCTTC
TRBJ1-1 | few | TRBV5-1 | NA | CASSLAYRDILNTEAFF | TGCGCCAGCAGCTTGGCCTACCGGGACATCTTGAACACTGAAGCTTTCTTT
TRBJ2-3 | NA | TRBV6-5 | NA | CASSYGRGTDTQYF | TGTGCCAGCAGTTACGGAAGGGGAACAGATACGCAGTATTTT
TRBJ2-7 | NA | TRBV5-5 | TRBD1 | CASSLVATGAYEQYF | TGTGCCAGCAGCTTGGTAGCGACAGGGGCCTACGAGCAGTACTTC
TRBJ1-6 | NA | TRBV5-1 | TRBD1 | CASSLVGQDNSPLHF | TGCGCCAGCAGCTTGGTGGGACAGGATAATTCACCCCTCCACTTT
TRBJ1-6 | NA | TRBV5-8 | NA | CASSLANHASSYNSPLHF | TGTGCCAGCAGCTTGGCCAATCACGCCAGCTCCTATAATTCACCCCTCCACTTT
TRBJ1-6 | NA | TRBV19 | NA | CASSMIGSGSPLHF | TGTGCCAGTAGTATGATTGGTTCAGGATCACCCCTCCACTTT